The entry that follows covers one TCR beta chain sequence. Its recognized antigen is unknown. No base-level quality is on record; no much larger clone is a single base apart. The germline V gene provides CDR1 SGHAT and CDR2 FQNNGV. The junction carries 12 bases between V and J, which are trimmed by 5 bases and 0 bases respectively. The CDR3 sequence holds 15 residues, the cysteine and phenylalanine included. Only the CDR3 portion is preserved as DNA: 45 bases, with reading frame beginning at the first base. The data were produced on an Illumina NovaSeq 6000. TCR cDNA was synthesized by 5'RACE template switching, through which a universal primer site and unique molecular identifiers were introduced. cDNA synthesis was primed from both the TCR alpha and TCR beta constant segments. Library amplification involved two PCR steps, and the second step added sample barcodes and sequencing adapters. Sequencing of libraries was done on Illumina HiSeq 2500 (2x100 bp) or NovaSeq (2x150 bp). In the paper's pipeline: MIGEC handled demultiplexing of reads and collapsing into UMI consensus sequences, while MiXCR performed V(D)J alignment. Clonotypes responding to the vaccine were identified with edgeR on replicate PBMC samples, with the criteria of FDR below 0.01 and a log2 fold change above 5 up to day 15. Each bulk clonotype was labeled CD4 or CD8 based on which sequenced repertoire, CD4 or CD8, contained the clonotype at higher abundance. Starting from the raw public reads, TCRdb applied fastp trimming at Q25, assembled clones with MiXCR and retained in-frame beta chains. Rows with a matching CDR3 protein are joined into one entry that keeps the most common DNA and genes. TCRdb's processing, not the authors' own work, is the source of the V and J calls. In all, the sample holds hundreds of thousands of distinct CDR3 sequences, and roughly a sixth of those were seen once. Of the sample, roughly a sixth falls within the top ten clones.

The sample belongs to a study of T cells after yellow fever vaccination (dated by TCRdb to between 2018 and 2021). About the investigation overall: The SMART-Seq v4 Ultra Low Input RNA kit was used to prepare libraries from fractions with low cell numbers. Blood was drawn at multiple timepoints before and after primary and secondary immunization, with bulk PBMC replicates and cell subsets isolated. Two healthy male donors, one aged 18 to 29 and one aged 30 to 40 years, made up the cohort. Bulk TCR alpha and beta repertoires were sequenced longitudinally to track T-cell clones before and after primary and booster YFV17D yellow fever vaccination. What the authors observed across the whole study: A small share of clonotypes was detected in both CD4 and CD8 compartments, with the overlap likely arising from convergent recombination. After the booster, most of the clones that had expanded following primary vaccination were detected again (roughly 97% of CD4 and roughly 90% of CD8), which suggests that memory was broadly maintained. Compared with the primary T-cell response, the secondary T-cell response was weaker but faster, peaking on day 5 rather than day 15. The study included only two donors, which limits how far the findings can be generalized. Computational filtering was needed because FACS-sorted repertoires could contain abundant contaminating clonotypes from the bulk population.

This sample's treatment or condition label indicates: live attenuated yellow fever vaccine strain. Two biological replicates of bulk PBMCs were collected at each blood-draw timepoint. PBMCs were isolated from peripheral blood using a standard Ficoll-Paque protocol. TriZol was used to extract RNA from bulk PBMCs, CD4 and CD8 fractions, and dextramer-positive and dextramer-negative fractions. This TCR derives from a man aged 18 to 35 who received the YFV17D yellow fever vaccine. The chain couples TRBV11-2 to TRBJ2-3; TRBD2 could be the D gene, as 6 bases match. Source: PBMCs, taken before the yellow fever booster vaccination. The DNA is TGTGCCAGCAGCAAGGTGGGGGGTAGCACAGATACGCAGTATTTT. Its protein product is CASSKVGGSTDTQYF.